Shown below are 8 T cell receptor beta chains from a single sample sequenced in a study of T cell responses to AZD1222 COVID-19 vaccine. This table comes from immunoSEQ multiplex PCR, and its TCRdb copy is limited to in-frame clones, with some not included. The data hold under 140,000 clones, with around 81% observed a single time. The specimen comprised peripheral blood, sampled on day 0 of AZD1222 vaccination. The receptors originated from an adult in good health.

To note about this clone: Other DNA sequences from this sample encode an identical CDR3 as well. The CDR3 nucleotides are TGTGCCAGCTCACCGAGTCAAGAGACCCAGTACTTC. Amino acid sequence: CASSPSQETQYF. This chain joins TRBV18 and TRBJ2-5; D uncertain. The CDR3 sequence is 12 residues long. V gave up 3 bases and J gave up 2 bases, with 4 bases separating them. Germline CDR1 and CDR2: KGHSH and LQKENI.

The gene calls are TRBV24-1 and TRBJ2-5, with no clear D. The V end lost 4 bases, the J end lost 5 bases, and 16 bases lay between the germline ends. The germline V gene encodes CDR1 KGHDR and CDR2 SFDVKD. This CDR3 comprises 15 residues. The chain's CDR3 is CATSDGSGKRETQYF. CDR3 DNA sequence: TGTGCCACCAGTGACGGGTCAGGAAAACGGGAGACCCAGTACTTC.

The rearrangement links TRBV19 to TRBJ1-2; D ambiguous. The germline V gene has CDR1 LNHDA and CDR2 SQIVND (reference sequence). The CDR3 consists of 13 residues. Trimming left V 1 base short and J 8 bases short, with 11 bases between. The CDR3 is CASSIATAWGYTF. The CDR3 DNA follows: TGTGCCAGTAGTATAGCTACAGCCTGGGGCTACACCTTC.

CDR3 in amino acids: CASSDQSRGYTF. The CDR3 nucleotides are TGTGCCAGCAGTGATCAAAGCCGTGGCTACACCTTC. The V and J genes are TRBV12-3 or TRBV12-4 and TRBJ1-2, with unresolved D. V gave up 5 bases and J gave up 7 bases, with 11 bases separating them. CDR3 length equals 12 residues.

V gene TRBV5-4 combines with J gene TRBJ1-1, with D perhaps matching TRBD1 (6 bases). Trimming shortened V by 4 bases and J by 10 bases, and 17 bases separated the two germline ends. The CDR3 consists of 13 residues. Germline loops: CDR1 SGHNT, CDR2 YYREEE (reference sequence). Here the CDR3 reads CASSTGTFPGAFF. For the CDR3, the DNA is TGTGCCAGCAGCACCGGGACATTCCCTGGAGCTTTCTTT. Using reference TRBV5-4 and TRBJ1-1 for the parts outside the CDR3, the full variable domain is ETGVTQSPTHLIKTRGQQVTLRCSSQSGHNTVSWYQQALGQGPQFIFQYYREEENGRGNFPPRFSGLQFPNYSSELNVNALELDDSALYLCASSTGTFPGAFFGQGTRLTVV.

The V call is TRBV7-8, the J call TRBJ1-2, with D unclear. The CDR3 has 13 residues. V shed 3 bases and J shed 7 bases, with 12 bases lying between them. The germline CDR1 and CDR2 sequences are SGHVS and FQNEAQ. CDR3 nucleotides: TGTGCCAGCAGCTTTAGAGACACAACTGGCTACACCTTC. This translates into CASSFRDTTGYTF.

The chain recombines TRBV6-2 or TRBV6-3 with TRBJ2-1; TRBD2 aligns across 7 bases. V gave up 4 bases and J gave up 1 base; unmatched junction bases: 4. CDR3 length: 15 residues. Germline values: CDR1 MNHEY, CDR2 SVGEGT. The CDR3 DNA is TGTGCCAGCAGTTCCAAGGGACTATCCTACAATGAGCAGTTCTTC. Translation: CASSSKGLSYNEQFF.

V gene TRBV7-9 combines with J gene TRBJ2-3, with 8 bases aligning to TRBD2. CDR1 SEHNR and CDR2 FQNEAQ come from the germline V gene (reference sequence). The CDR3 has 15 amino acids. V shed 6 bases and J 3 bases; nucleotides not matched to a gene: 8. CDR3 sequence: CASSPTSGRTDTQYF. CDR3 DNA: TGTGCCAGCAGTCCAACGAGCGGGAGAACAGATACGCAGTATTTT. The complete variable domain, with remaining parts taken from reference TRBV7-9 and TRBJ2-3, reads DTGVSQNPRHKITKRGQNVTFRCDPISEHNRLYWYRQTLGQGPEFLTYFQNEAQLEKSRLLSDRFSAERPKGSFSTLEIQRTEQGDSAMYLCASSPTSGRTDTQYFGPGTRLTVL.